This TCR beta chain was identified in a study of PD-1 blockade in classical Hodgkin lymphoma. About the research overall: Patients were infused with nivolumab 3 mg/kg every 2 weeks.

Clones were sequenced by immunoSEQ multiplex PCR, and TCRdb holds only the in-frame ones, with some missing. The sample carries around 26,000 clones, over 80% recorded once. To note about this clone: Its target is not known.

Broader study findings: Reports indicated that newly diagnosed patients had lower baseline TCR diversity than healthy donors did. The authors have not defined what causes the repertoire differences, possibly disease activity or prior therapy. Complete responders started with a diversity level that resembled newly diagnosed patients at baseline.

Time point indicated: cycle 4 day 1 (C4D1), after less than 7 weeks of nivolumab. Each and every patient relapsed after autologous stem cell transplantation, and patients got differing brentuximab vedotin exposure. Negative selection with magnetic separation was used to purify CD4+ T cells from thawed PBMCs. CDR1 and CDR2 from the germline V gene are SGHRS and YFSETQ. CDR3 size: 11 residues. V was trimmed by 4 bases and J by 2 bases, leaving 3 bases between them. The specimen comprised CD4+ T cells from blood, sampled before the fourth cycle of nivolumab. This chain uses TRBV5-1 with TRBJ2-5; D is unresolved. This sequence was found in a human donor with classical Hodgkin lymphoma. In DNA, the CDR3 is TGCGCCAGCAGCCAACAAGAGACCCAGTACTTC. It encodes CASSQQETQYF. The variable domain in full, completed from reference TRBV5-1 and TRBJ2-5, reads KAGVTQTPRYLIKTRGQQVTLSCSPISGHRSVSWYQQTPGQGLQFLFEYFSETQRNKGNFPGRFSGRQFSNSRSEMNVSTLELGDSALYLCASSQQETQYFGPGTRLLVL.